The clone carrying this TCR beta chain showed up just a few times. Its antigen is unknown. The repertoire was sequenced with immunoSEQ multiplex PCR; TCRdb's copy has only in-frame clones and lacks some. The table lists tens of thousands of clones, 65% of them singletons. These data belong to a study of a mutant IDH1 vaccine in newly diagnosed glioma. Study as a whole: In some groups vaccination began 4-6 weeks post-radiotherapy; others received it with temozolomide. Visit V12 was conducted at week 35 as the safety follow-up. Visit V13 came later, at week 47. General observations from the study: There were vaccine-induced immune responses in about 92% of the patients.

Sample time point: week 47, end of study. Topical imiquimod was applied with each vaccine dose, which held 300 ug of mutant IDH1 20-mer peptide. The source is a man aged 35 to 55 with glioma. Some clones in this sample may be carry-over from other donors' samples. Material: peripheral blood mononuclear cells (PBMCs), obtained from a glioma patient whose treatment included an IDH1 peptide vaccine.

This chain's CDR3 is CASSPIGQGNIQYF. DNA for the CDR3: TGCGCCAGCAGCCCGATCGGACAGGGGAACATTCAGTACTTC. This sequence joins TRBV5-1 and TRBJ2-4; 9 bases map to TRBD1. Germline V lookup: CDR1 SGHRS, CDR2 YFSETQ. V trimming: 4 bases; J trimming: 7 bases; junction bases outside the gene matches: 6. There are 14 residues in the CDR3.